Included here is one T cell receptor (beta chain) sequence, with context. Its matching antigen is unknown. This record comes from a study of shared clonotypes between healthy human individuals. Study-level information: Every donor yielded three CD4 naive, three CD4 memory, two CD8 naive and one CD8 memory plate. Broader study findings: Naive subsets usually exceeded memory subsets in estimated richness.

Here immunoSEQ multiplex PCR was the method, and the copy in TCRdb shows in-frame clones only, minus some. The top ten hold around 0.13% of the sample, which has 2,100,000 or so clones, approximately 95% seen once. The germline V and J ends were trimmed by 0 bases and 0 bases, with 9 bases remaining between them. Germline V lookup: CDR1 ENHRY, CDR2 SYGVKD. The CDR3 is made up of 16 amino acids. Nashville, Tennessee was home to all donors, each a Caucasian adult. Memory CD4+ cells were the fraction left after CD45RA+ naive selection. Sequencing used naive CD4+ T cells sorted from blood. Subset noted: CD45RA+ positively selected. The rearrangement links TRBV10-3 to TRBJ1-3; no clear D. The receptor comes from a man between 18 and 35 years old in good health. CDR3 nucleotides: TGTGCCATCAGTGAGTCGCCGGGGTACTCTGGAAACACCATATATTTT. The encoded protein is CAISESPGYSGNTIYF.